These 14 T cell receptor beta chains were sequenced from one sample in a study of control samples from healthy donors and cancer patients. Some clones are missing from TCRdb's copy, which holds only in-frame ones; the method was immunoSEQ multiplex PCR. The sample gives around 150,000 clones, about 94% of which show up once; about 8.5% is in the top ten. Sequencing was performed on blood. The source is a woman aged 35 to 49 in good health.

The rearrangement links TRBV7-9 to TRBJ2-5, with D perhaps TRBD2 (6 bases). The germline V gene encodes CDR1 SEHNR and CDR2 FQNEAQ (reference sequence). Deletions cut 1 base from V and 8 bases from J, with 14 bases between. The CDR3 length is 14 residues. The CDR3 loop is CASSLVAVRGTQYF. The CDR3 nucleotides read TGTGCCAGCAGCTTAGTAGCGGTCCGGGGTACCCAGTACTTC.

The chain couples TRBV6-1 to TRBJ1-5; perhaps TRBD1 as D (6 bases). V lost 5 bases, J lost 11 bases, and 22 bases lay in between. Germline values: CDR1 MNHNS, CDR2 SASEGT. The CDR3 is made up of 15 amino acids. The CDR3 nucleotides are TGTGCCAGCAGTCCCCCCGGGACACCCCCCATGGCCCAGCATTTT. Translating gives CASSPPGTPPMAQHF.

The CDR3 nucleotides are TGTGCCAGCAGCTTAGTTCCCTCCTACGAGCAGTACTTC. This encodes CASSLVPSYEQYF. This chain links TRBV11-3 with TRBJ2-7; D gene unclear. Trimming cost V 1 base and J 0 bases, with 4 bases left between them. The CDR3 loop spans 13 amino acids. CDR1 SGHNT and CDR2 YENEEA come from the germline V gene.

The chain couples TRBV9 to TRBJ1-1, with 11 bases that match TRBD1. Looked up from germline, CDR1 is SGDLS and CDR2 is YYNGEE. V shed 2 bases and J 4 bases; nucleotides not matched to a gene: 1. The CDR3 extends over 14 amino acids. Here the CDR3 DNA reads TGTGCCAGCAGCGTGGGGACAGGGGGCACTGAAGCTTTCTTT. Translating it yields CASSVGTGGTEAFF.

V is TRBV5-8 and J is TRBJ2-2; no definite D call. CDR1 is SGHTS and CDR2 is YDEGEE in the germline V gene. Trimming took 0 bases from V and 6 from J, leaving 3 bases between them. This CDR3 comprises 12 residues. The CDR3 nucleotides read TGTGCCAGCAGCTTGGCGGCCGGGGAGCTGTTTTTT. This translates into CASSLAAGELFF.

CDR3 nucleotide sequence: TGTGCCAGCAGCCCATACATAAGCGGGAGGGCTGGAGAGACCCAGTACTTC. It yields the protein CASSPYISGRAGETQYF. This sequence joins TRBV6-2 or TRBV6-3 and TRBJ2-5; the match to TRBD2 covers 10 bases. Germline V CDR1 and CDR2: MNHEY, SVGEGT. The CDR3 contains 17 residues. V was pared by 6 bases and J by 4 bases, with 14 bases of the junction left unmatched.

This clone was seen just once. The chain links TRBV5-1 to TRBJ1-1; maybe TRBD1 (6 bases). The V gene lost 0 bases and the J gene lost 6 bases, with 15 bases spanning the gap. Germline-derived CDR1 and CDR2 are SGHRS and YFSETQ. This CDR3 is 15 amino acids long. CDR3 in amino acids: CASSLGTHRAAEAFF. The CDR3 DNA sequence: TGCGCCAGCAGCTTGGGGACTCACAGGGCTGCTGAAGCTTTCTTT.

The V and J genes are TRBV2 and TRBJ1-5, with D perhaps matching TRBD1 (5 bases). The V and J ends lost 6 bases and 0 bases respectively, with 12 bases between them. The CDR3 has 15 residues. The V gene's germline CDR1 is SNHLY and CDR2 FYNNEI. The CDR3 DNA reads as TGTGCCAGCAGGGGGACGGCTTATAGCAATCAGCCCCAGCATTTT. Amino acid sequence: CASRGTAYSNQPQHF.

This chain connects TRBV5-8 to TRBJ1-1, with D perhaps matching TRBD1 (5 bases). Per the germline V gene, CDR1 is SGHTS and CDR2 is YDEGEE. Trimming cost V 4 bases and J 0 bases, with 10 bases left between them. CDR3 length equals 14 residues. CDR3 coding DNA: TGTGCCAGCAGCAAGGGACTGATGAACACTGAAGCTTTCTTT. This gives the protein CASSKGLMNTEAFF.

In this sample, this clone turned up a few times. V and J are TRBV7-9 and TRBJ1-2; TRBD1 is a possible D gene (6 bases). V was shortened by 5 bases and J by 4 bases, with 11 bases between the two germline ends. The CDR3 sequence is 13 residues long. Germline-derived CDR1 and CDR2 are SEHNR and FQNEAQ (reference sequence). CDR3 region: CASSIGGLYGYTF. The CDR3 DNA reads TGTGCCAGCAGCATCGGGGGGCTCTATGGCTACACCTTC.

The chain employs TRBV6-6 and TRBJ1-1; D not certain. Trimming left V 5 bases short and J 4 bases short, with 11 bases between. Germline assignment: CDR1 MNHNY and CDR2 SVGAGI (reference sequence). The CDR3 contains 13 residues. The CDR3 sequence: CASSPRDATEAFF. CDR3 bases: TGTGCCAGCAGTCCTAGGGATGCCACTGAAGCTTTCTTT.

The chain employs TRBV7-9 and TRBJ1-6, with TRBD1 identical over 10 bases. The V gene's germline CDR1 is SEHNR and CDR2 FQNEAQ (reference sequence). V trimming: 6 bases; J trimming: 7 bases; junction bases outside the gene matches: 3. The CDR3 sequence is 14 residues long. The CDR3 region has the DNA TGTGCCAGCAGGCCGACAGGGGGCAATTCACCCCTCCACTTT. This encodes CASRPTGGNSPLHF.

The V and J genes are TRBV2 and TRBJ1-5; D ambiguous. The CDR3 runs to 14 residues. Trimming shortened V by 4 bases and J by 3 bases, and 10 bases separated the two germline ends. The germline CDR1 and CDR2 sequences are SNHLY and FYNNEI. CDR3 bases: TGTGCCAGCAGTGTGGAACAGTTCAATCAGCCCCAGCATTTT. Its translation: CASSVEQFNQPQHF.

A remark on this clone: This CDR3 is also generated by other DNA sequences in the sample. This rearrangement joins TRBV18 to TRBJ2-1; 8 nucleotides match TRBD2. Trimming removed 6 bases from V and 5 bases from J; junction bases left unmatched: 9. Germline CDR1 reads KGHSH; CDR2 reads LQKENI. The CDR3 length is 15 residues. The CDR3 sequence is CASSLGLGTNNEQFF. For the CDR3, the DNA is TGTGCCAGCTCCCTGGGACTAGGTACCAACAATGAGCAGTTCTTC.